Below, 14 T cell receptor beta chains from the same sample are listed, as sequenced in a study of blood T cell repertoires in COVID-19. The table came from immunoSEQ multiplex PCR; TCRdb's copy has only in-frame clones and leaves some out. The sample consists of approximately 390,000 clones, 87% of them appearing once. Sequencing input: peripheral blood. The receptors originated from a woman aged 55-70 years with COVID-19, enrolled during active disease.

The count of this clone is one. The V gene is TRBV7-9, the J gene TRBJ2-7; 8 bases fit TRBD2. CDR1 SEHNR and CDR2 FQNEAQ come from the germline V gene (reference sequence). The CDR3 totals 14 residues. V lost 3 bases and J lost 2; bases outside the gene matches: 3. The chain's CDR3 is CASSFSGAAYEQYF. The CDR3 DNA is TGTGCCAGCAGCTTTAGCGGGGCGGCCTACGAGCAGTACTTC.

This sequence joins TRBV5-1 and TRBJ1-2; D gene uncertain. This CDR3 spans 14 amino acids. Trimming removed 0 bases from V and 9 bases from J, with 15 bases in between. CDR1 is SGHRS and CDR2 is YFSETQ in the germline V gene. The CDR3 nucleotides are TGCGCCAGCAGCTTGGCGGGAACCTCAAGAAGCTACACCTTC. Translating gives CASSLAGTSRSYTF.

The gene calls are TRBV3-1 (or the pseudogene TRBV3-2) and TRBJ1-2; 7 nucleotides match TRBD1. Germline CDR1 is LGHDT and CDR2 is YNNKEL (reference sequence). J was trimmed by 5 bases and V by 1 base; bases with no gene match: 7. The CDR3 is made up of 15 amino acids. The CDR3 DNA reads TGTGCCAGCAGCCAAGGAGGGGCAGGGGGATATGGCTACACCTTC. Its translation is CASSQGGAGGYGYTF.

The chain links TRBV30 to TRBJ2-2, with 9 bases aligning to TRBD1. The CDR3 is 13 residues long. Germline CDR1 reads GTSNPN; CDR2 reads SVGIG (reference sequence). Trimming took 5 bases from V and 7 from J; bases not matched to a gene: 5. The CDR3 here is CAWGDRAIGELFF. The DNA of the CDR3 is TGTGCCTGGGGGGACAGGGCTATCGGGGAGCTGTTTTTT.

This clone has only one observation. The chain has TRBV12-3 or TRBV12-4 and TRBJ1-6; D call uncertain. The CDR3 runs to 13 residues. Deletions cut 4 bases from V and 7 bases from J, with 8 bases between. The CDR3 is CASSSAANSPLHF. In nucleotides, the CDR3 is TGTGCCAGCAGTTCCGCCGCGAATTCACCCCTCCACTTT.

CDR3 sequence: CATSGFTGGKGYTF. The CDR3 bases are TGTGCCACCAGCGGGTTTACAGGGGGTAAGGGCTACACCTTC. J is TRBJ1-2 and V is TRBV15; 8 bases align to TRBD1. The CDR3 covers 14 residues. V was pared by 5 bases and J by 8 bases, with 10 bases of the junction left unmatched. The germline gives CDR1 LNHNV, CDR2 YYDKDF (reference sequence).

This chain joins TRBV5-1 and TRBJ1-3; D might be TRBD1 (6 bases). CDR1 and CDR2 (germline): SGHRS, YFSETQ. Trimming took off 4 bases at V and 0 bases at J, with 14 bases between the two ends. The CDR3 sequence is 16 residues long. The CDR3 sequence is CASSPTTGHSGNTIYF. The CDR3 region has the DNA TGCGCCAGCAGCCCAACAACAGGGCACTCTGGAAACACCATATATTTT.

The rearrangement joins TRBV3-1 (or the pseudogene TRBV3-2) to TRBJ1-1; D gene uncertain. Per the germline V gene, CDR1 is LGHDT and CDR2 is YNNKEL (reference sequence). The length of the CDR3 is 12 residues. V was cut by 4 bases and J by 2 bases, with 5 bases left in between. CDR3 coding DNA: TGTGCCAGCAGCCTCCCAAACACTGAAGCTTTCTTT. This codes for CASSLPNTEAFF.

This clone was counted a single time. This chain connects TRBV6-5 to TRBJ2-2; 10 bases are shared with TRBD1. V shed 6 bases and J 8 bases; nucleotides not matched to a gene: 9. There are 15 residues in the CDR3. The V gene's germline CDR1 is MNHEY and CDR2 SVGAGI. CDR3 bases: TGTGCCAGCAGGGGGGACAGGGGACCCACGGGGGAGCTGTTTTTT. This sequence encodes CASRGDRGPTGELFF.

This clone was picked up a small number of times. The junction departs from germline at one end; a sequencing error may be responsible. The rearrangement links TRBV7-7 to TRBJ2-6, with D perhaps matching TRBD1 (6 bases). This CDR3 is built from 17 residues. Germline lookup yields CDR1 SSHAT and CDR2 FNYEAQ (reference sequence). CDR3 sequence reads: CASSPQGPSSGANVLTF. CDR3 bases: TGTGCTAGCAGCCCACAGGGCCCAAGCTCTGGGGCCAACGTCCTGACTTTC.

The rearrangement uses TRBV28 and TRBJ1-4; weak D call: TRBD1 (6 bases). The V end lost 6 bases, the J end lost 5 bases, and 16 bases lay between the germline ends. Germline V gives CDR1 MDHEN, CDR2 SYDVKM. The CDR3 spans 15 residues. The CDR3 spells CASSPPGQGNEKLFF. Written as DNA, the CDR3 is TGTGCCAGCAGCCCCCCGGGGCAGGGGAATGAAAAACTGTTTTTT.

This clone showed up just a few times. The CDR3 is CASSPRQDLFF. CDR3 sequence (DNA): TGTGCCAGCAGCCCCCGACAGGATCTGTTCTTC. The chain is built from TRBV4-2 and TRBJ2-1; D is perhaps TRBD1 (6 bases). V was clipped by 4 bases and J by 15 bases, with 13 bases between them. The CDR3 loop spans 11 amino acids. CDR1 is LGHNA, CDR2 YNFKEQ, per germline.

The rearrangement joins TRBV12-5 to TRBJ2-7, with 8 bases lining up with TRBD1. The V gene's germline CDR1 is LGHNT and CDR2 FRNRAP. The CDR3 extends over 13 amino acids. With V trimmed by 3 bases and J by 6 bases, 4 bases remained unmatched. The CDR3 nucleotides are TGTGCTAGTGGTTTAGGACAGGGAGGCGAGCAGTACTTC. Its protein product is CASGLGQGGEQYF.

This chain connects TRBV3-1 (or the pseudogene TRBV3-2) to TRBJ1-4; D possibly corresponds to TRBD1 (5 bases). V gave up 0 bases and J gave up 0 bases, with 5 bases separating them. CDR3 size: 15 residues. Looked up from germline, CDR1 is LGHDT and CDR2 is YNNKEL (reference sequence). The CDR3 nucleotides read TGTGCCAGCAGCCAAGAAGGGGCAACTAATGAAAAACTGTTTTTT. Translating gives CASSQEGATNEKLFF.